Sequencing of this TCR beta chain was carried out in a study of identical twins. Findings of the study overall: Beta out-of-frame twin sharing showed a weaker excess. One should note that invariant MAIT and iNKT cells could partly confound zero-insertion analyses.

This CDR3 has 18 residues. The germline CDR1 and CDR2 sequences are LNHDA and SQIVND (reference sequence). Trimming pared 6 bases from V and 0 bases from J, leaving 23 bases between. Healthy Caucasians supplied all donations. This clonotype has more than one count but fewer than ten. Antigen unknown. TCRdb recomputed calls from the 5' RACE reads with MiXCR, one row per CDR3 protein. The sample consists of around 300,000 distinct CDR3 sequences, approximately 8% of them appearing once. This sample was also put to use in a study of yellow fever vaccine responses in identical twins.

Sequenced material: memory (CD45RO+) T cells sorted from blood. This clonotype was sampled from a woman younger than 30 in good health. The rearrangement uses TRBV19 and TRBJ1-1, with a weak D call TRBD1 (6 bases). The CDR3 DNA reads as TGTGCCAGTAGCCCCCTCCCAGGGGTGGGCTACATGAACACTGAAGCTTTCTTT. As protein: CASSPLPGVGYMNTEAFF.